Listed below are T cell receptor beta chains from one sample, sequenced in a study of T cells after yellow fever vaccination. Using its own MiXCR run on the 5' RACE reads, TCRdb lists one record per CDR3 protein. The sample includes 180,000 or so distinct CDR3 sequences, 11% of them seen just once. The specimen comprised CD8+ T cells sorted from PBMCs, sampled 15 days after the yellow fever booster vaccination. The receptors derive from a young man who received the YFV17D yellow fever vaccine. CDR3s include the opening cysteine and the closing phenylalanine or tryptophan. The order of the fields is D gene, J gene, clone size, V gene, CDR3 DNA, CDR3 protein. A D gene is named only where the DNA matches it firmly. Not every row has a clone size; where given, it reads once, few, many or a size class.

-,TRBJ2-3,-,TRBV12-3/TRBV12-4,TGTGCCAGCAGTTTCCCCGGGGACCGCACAGATACGCAGTATTTT,CASSFPGDRTDTQYF
-,TRBJ2-1,-,TRBV4-1,TGCGCCAGCAGTCCCTCTCCCCACAATGAGCAGTTCTTC,CASSPSPHNEQFF
TRBD1,TRBJ1-4,few,TRBV29-1,TGCAGCGGGCCACCGGGACAGGGTTTCGTCGGTGAAAAACTGTTTTTT,CSGPPGQGFVGEKLFF
-,TRBJ2-3,many,TRBV28,TGTGCCAGCAGTCTAACAGGGAACACAGATACGCAGTATTTT,CASSLTGNTDTQYF
-,TRBJ1-1,few,TRBV12-5,TGTGCTAGTGGTTTCGGCAGGACTGAAGCTTTCTTT,CASGFGRTEAFF
-,TRBJ2-3,once,TRBV7-9,TGTGCCGGCGCAACGACCTTGTGGGATACGCAGTATTTT,CAGATTLWDTQYF
TRBD1,TRBJ1-2,-,TRBV18,TGTGCCAGCTCACCACCGGGACAGGGTTGGAGAGTATATGGCTACACCTTC,CASSPPGQGWRVYGYTF
-,TRBJ2-5,few,TRBV4-2,TGTGCCAGCAGCCAAGAAGGTCAGGGGATCGAGACCCAGTACTTC,CASSQEGQGIETQYF
-,TRBJ2-2,-,TRBV7-9,TGTGCCAGCAGCTTTCAGGGGGGTTCCCCCGGGGAGCTGTTTTTT,CASSFQGGSPGELFF
-,TRBJ2-5,few,TRBV4-2,TGTGCCAGCAGCCAAGATAATTCGGAGACCCAGTACTTC,CASSQDNSETQYF
TRBD2,TRBJ2-1,few,TRBV9,TGTGCCAGCAGCGTAGCCCCTCTAGCGGGTGATACGGACAATGAGCAGTTCTTC,CASSVAPLAGDTDNEQFF
-,TRBJ2-2,-,TRBV4-1,TGCGCCAGCAGCCAAGATAGTTTGGGATGGGCCGGGGAGCTGTTTTTT,CASSQDSLGWAGELFF
TRBD2,TRBJ2-5,-,TRBV20-1,TGCAGTGCTAGAAGTATCAAGCGGGGGGGCTTTTGGGAGACCCAGTACTTC,CSARSIKRGGFWETQYF
TRBD1,TRBJ2-1,-,TRBV4-1,TGCGCCAGCAGCCACCCCTCGACAGGGGCTGGCTACAATGAGCAGTTCTTC,CASSHPSTGAGYNEQFF
-,TRBJ2-1,once,TRBV4-1,TGCGCCAGCAGCCAAGGACGCGAGGAGCAGTTCTTC,CASSQGREEQFF
-,TRBJ2-1,-,TRBV12-3/TRBV12-4,TGTGCCAGCACCCCTCGGCCAGGGGCCTACAATGAGCAGTTCTTC,CASTPRPGAYNEQFF
TRBD1,TRBJ2-2,few,TRBV13,TGTGCCAGCAGCTTAGCCGGGACAGGGTACACCGGGGAGCTGTTTTTT,CASSLAGTGYTGELFF
-,TRBJ1-5,few,TRBV12-3/TRBV12-4,TGTGCCAGCAGTTTAGACAGGGTACCCCAGCCCCAGCATTTT,CASSLDRVPQPQHF
-,TRBJ1-2,-,TRBV27,TGTGCCAGCAGTTTCCCCGGCGGTACAGGCTACACCTTC,CASSFPGGTGYTF
-,TRBJ1-1,-,TRBV6-2/TRBV6-3,TGTGCCAGCAGTTTCGGACAAAGAGAAGCTTTCTTT,CASSFGQREAFF
-,TRBJ2-1,-,TRBV5-6,TGTGCCAGCAGATCTTGGGGGAGCTCCTACAATGAGCAGTTCTTC,CASRSWGSSYNEQFF
-,TRBJ1-4,few,TRBV6-6,TGTGCCAGCACCCCCACAGGGTCAACTAATGAAAAACTGTTTTTT,CASTPTGSTNEKLFF
TRBD2,TRBJ2-3,few,TRBV7-3,TGTGCCAGCAGCTTAAGAAAAGCGGGAGGCCCGGATACGCAGTATTTT,CASSLRKAGGPDTQYF
-,TRBJ1-2,-,TRBV15,TGTGCCACCAGCAGAGAAAGGGGATCGGGCGGCTACACCTTC,CATSRERGSGGYTF
-,TRBJ2-2,few,TRBV6-2/TRBV6-3,TGTGCCAGCAGCTACACCGACAGATACACCGGGGAGCTGTTTTTT,CASSYTDRYTGELFF
TRBD1,TRBJ2-3,-,TRBV5-5,TGTGCCAGCAGCTGGGGAGACAGGGGTTCGACAGATACGCAGTATTTT,CASSWGDRGSTDTQYF
TRBD1,TRBJ1-2,few,TRBV5-1,TGCGCCAGCAGCCCCGGGACAGGGGCCTACACCTTC,CASSPGTGAYTF
-,TRBJ2-1,-,TRBV7-9,TGTGCCAGCAGCTTATTAACCGGCAATGAGCAGTTCTTC,CASSLLTGNEQFF
-,TRBJ1-5,few,TRBV3-1,TGTGCCAGCAGCCAAGTTGGGCAGCTCACACAGCATTTT,CASSQVGQLTQHF
-,TRBJ2-2,few,TRBV6-5,TGTGCCAGCAGTTACTCCTCTTCAGGGGCCACCGGGGAGCTGTTTTTT,CASSYSSSGATGELFF
TRBD2,TRBJ2-3,-,TRBV7-9,TGTGCCAGCAGCTTAGTGGCTAGCGGGTGGAACACAGATACGCAGTATTTT,CASSLVASGWNTDTQYF
-,TRBJ1-1,-,TRBV6-5,TGTGCCAGCAGTTACGGCCTTCACACTGAAGCTTTCTTT,CASSYGLHTEAFF
TRBD1,TRBJ2-5,few,TRBV6-2/TRBV6-3,TGTGCCAGCAGTTACCTTGGACAGGTCAAAGAGACCCAGTACTTC,CASSYLGQVKETQYF
-,TRBJ2-6,few,TRBV7-2,TGTGCCAGCAGCAGCAGACAGATCTCTGGGGCCAACGTCCTGACTTTC,CASSSRQISGANVLTF
TRBD1,TRBJ2-5,-,TRBV16,TGTGCCAGCAGCCGACCGGGACAGGGAGGCCAAGAGACCCAGTACTTC,CASSRPGQGGQETQYF
TRBD1,TRBJ2-1,-,TRBV5-1,TGCGCCAGCAGCTCGCGGACAGGCCCTTCGAATGAGCAGTTCTTC,CASSSRTGPSNEQFF
-,TRBJ1-5,many,TRBV4-3,TGCGCCAGCAGCCAAGATTGGACCAATAGCAATCAGCCCCAGCATTTT,CASSQDWTNSNQPQHF
-,TRBJ2-1,few,TRBV5-1,TGCGCCAGCAGCTTCGGTTTAGGGAACGATGAGCAGTTCTTC,CASSFGLGNDEQFF
TRBD2,TRBJ2-1,many,TRBV7-9,TGTGCCAGCAGCCACCCACTAGCGGGGCTTGGCAATGAGCAGTTCTTC,CASSHPLAGLGNEQFF
TRBD1,TRBJ1-4,-,TRBV7-2,TGTGCCAGCAGCGATAGACAGGGGGCGCGTGAAAAACTGTTTTTT,CASSDRQGAREKLFF
TRBD1,TRBJ2-1,-,TRBV4-1,TGCGCCAGCAGCCAGCCATCCAGGGGGAGATATGAGCAGTTCTTC,CASSQPSRGRYEQFF
-,TRBJ2-5,-,TRBV7-2,TGTGCCAGCAGCTTGTGGCCCAGCGTTGAGACCCAGTACTTC,CASSLWPSVETQYF
TRBD1,TRBJ1-1,many,TRBV4-3,TGCGCCAGCAGCCAGGGGCCCGGGACAGAGAACACTGAAGCTTTCTTT,CASSQGPGTENTEAFF
-,TRBJ2-3,-,TRBV5-1,TGCGCCAGCAGCTTGGGCAGGGCGCCAGATACGCAGTATTTT,CASSLGRAPDTQYF
TRBD1,TRBJ2-5,many,TRBV7-9,TGTGCCAGCAGCTTCCGGGACAGGGGGCGCGAGGAGACCCAGTACTTC,CASSFRDRGREETQYF
-,TRBJ2-5,few,TRBV25-1,TGTGCCAGCAGACGGTTCGGTAGCATTGAGACCCAGTACTTC,CASRRFGSIETQYF
TRBD1,TRBJ2-7,few,TRBV6-5,TGTGCCAGCAGCGACCACAGGGGGCGATCCTACGAGCAGTACTTC,CASSDHRGRSYEQYF